This is a list of T cell receptor beta chains from one sample in a study of T cell repertoires in cytomegalovirus infection. TCRdb reanalysed the reads using MiXCR and keeps one entry per CDR3 protein. The sample consists of over 300,000 distinct CDR3 sequences, 15% to 20% of them appearing once. The sequenced material came from PBMCs. The receptors originated from a human donor in good health (CMV status not recorded). Some clones in this sample may be carry-over from other donors' samples. Both conserved end residues are part of each CDR3. Fields, in order: V gene, D gene, clone size, J gene, CDR3 DNA, CDR3 protein. D genes are given only for firm matches. The size field is filled for only some rows; it gives once, few, many or a size class.

V gene: TRBV7-9; D gene: TRBD1; clone size: many; J gene: TRBJ1-6; CDR3 DNA: TGTGCCAGCAGCCCGACAGGGTTTAAGGGCGCCTATAATTCACCCCTCCACTTT; CDR3 protein: CASSPTGFKGAYNSPLHF
V gene: TRBV2; D gene: .; clone size: few; J gene: TRBJ2-2; CDR3 DNA: TGTGCCAGCAGTGAAGAAGTGTGGGGGACCGGGGAGCTGTTTTTT; CDR3 protein: CASSEEVWGTGELFF
V gene: TRBV7-9; D gene: .; clone size: .; J gene: TRBJ2-5; CDR3 DNA: TGTGCCAGCAGCCCCGCCTCGCGACCGGTGACCCAGTACTTC; CDR3 protein: CASSPASRPVTQYF
V gene: TRBV11-2; D gene: TRBD2; clone size: many; J gene: TRBJ2-7; CDR3 DNA: TGTGCCAGCAGCGCCAGACTAGCGGGGGGGCCGAGGCACGAGCAGTACTTC; CDR3 protein: CASSARLAGGPRHEQYF
V gene: TRBV28; D gene: TRBD1; clone size: many; J gene: TRBJ2-2; CDR3 DNA: TGTGCCAGCAGTGGCGCCGGGACAGCAAAGGGAACCGGGGAGCTGTTTTTT; CDR3 protein: CASSGAGTAKGTGELFF
V gene: TRBV12-3/TRBV12-4; D gene: .; clone size: .; J gene: TRBJ1-5; CDR3 DNA: TGTGCCAGCAGTCTGACCTACAGGGATCAGCCCCAGCATTTT; CDR3 protein: CASSLTYRDQPQHF
V gene: TRBV28; D gene: .; clone size: .; J gene: TRBJ2-3; CDR3 DNA: TGTGCCAGCACCCTGCGGGACCAGGGATTAGATACGCAGTATTTT; CDR3 protein: CASTLRDQGLDTQYF
V gene: TRBV7-2; D gene: .; clone size: many; J gene: TRBJ2-7; CDR3 DNA: TGTGCCAGCACCGCTGGGGGAAATTCCTACGAGCAGTACTTC; CDR3 protein: CASTAGGNSYEQYF
V gene: TRBV19; D gene: .; clone size: once; J gene: TRBJ2-7; CDR3 DNA: TGTGCCCTAGACGTAGGGCCCTACGAGCAGTACTTC; CDR3 protein: CALDVGPYEQYF
V gene: TRBV7-2; D gene: .; clone size: many; J gene: TRBJ1-4; CDR3 DNA: TGTGCCAGCAGCTTAGAGGGCGGGACGGTAAAGGAAAAACTGTTTTTT; CDR3 protein: CASSLEGGTVKEKLFF
V gene: TRBV4-1; D gene: .; clone size: .; J gene: TRBJ2-7; CDR3 DNA: TGTGCCAGCAGCCCGAGACAGGATACCTACGAGCAGTACTTC; CDR3 protein: CASSPRQDTYEQYF
V gene: TRBV2; D gene: TRBD1; clone size: many; J gene: TRBJ1-1; CDR3 DNA: TGTGCCAGCAGGACCGGGACAGGGGATGAAGCTTTCTTT; CDR3 protein: CASRTGTGDEAFF
V gene: TRBV7-2; D gene: .; clone size: .; J gene: TRBJ1-1; CDR3 DNA: TGTGCCAGCAGCACATCGCGGACTGAAGCTTTCTTT; CDR3 protein: CASSTSRTEAFF
V gene: TRBV4-1; D gene: TRBD2; clone size: many; J gene: TRBJ2-3; CDR3 DNA: TGCGCCAGCAGCCAGGGGAGGGGTCGGGACACAGATACGCAGTATTTT; CDR3 protein: CASSQGRGRDTDTQYF
V gene: TRBV27; D gene: .; clone size: .; J gene: TRBJ2-7; CDR3 DNA: TGTGCCAGCAGTTTATCTCGGGGCTACGAGCAGTACTTC; CDR3 protein: CASSLSRGYEQYF
V gene: TRBV6-6; D gene: TRBD1; clone size: .; J gene: TRBJ1-5; CDR3 DNA: TGTGCCAGCAGTTACTCGAAAGGGCAGGGGGGCAATCAGCCCCAGCATTTT; CDR3 protein: CASSYSKGQGGNQPQHF
V gene: TRBV7-9; D gene: .; clone size: .; J gene: TRBJ1-3; CDR3 DNA: TGTGCCAGCAGTAGTTCCTCTGGAAACACCATATATTTT; CDR3 protein: CASSSSSGNTIYF
V gene: TRBV11-2; D gene: .; clone size: .; J gene: TRBJ2-2; CDR3 DNA: TGTGCCAGCAGCTCGGGACCTCCCGGGGAGCTGTTTTTT; CDR3 protein: CASSSGPPGELFF
V gene: TRBV4-1; D gene: .; clone size: many; J gene: TRBJ2-7; CDR3 DNA: TGCGCCAGCAGCCAAGCGGGCCTCTACGAGCAGTACTTC; CDR3 protein: CASSQAGLYEQYF
V gene: TRBV28; D gene: .; clone size: few; J gene: TRBJ1-5; CDR3 DNA: TGTGCCAGCAGTTTTGGGTGGGGCAATCAGCCCCAGCATTTT; CDR3 protein: CASSFGWGNQPQHF
V gene: TRBV7-3; D gene: TRBD1; clone size: many; J gene: TRBJ1-2; CDR3 DNA: TGTGCCAGCAGCTCCGCAGGGGGGGATGGCTACACCTTC; CDR3 protein: CASSSAGGDGYTF
V gene: TRBV27; D gene: .; clone size: many; J gene: TRBJ1-5; CDR3 DNA: TGTGCCAGCAGTTTGACCTCCGGCGGGGCCTATAGCAATCAGCCCCAGCATTTT; CDR3 protein: CASSLTSGGAYSNQPQHF
V gene: TRBV7-8; D gene: .; clone size: .; J gene: TRBJ2-2; CDR3 DNA: TGTGCCAGCAGCGCCAGCACAGCTCTGAACACCGGGGAGCTGTTTTTT; CDR3 protein: CASSASTALNTGELFF
V gene: TRBV20-1; D gene: TRBD1; clone size: .; J gene: TRBJ2-7; CDR3 DNA: TGCAGTGCCACAGGGGACAGCTACGAGCAGTACTTC; CDR3 protein: CSATGDSYEQYF
V gene: TRBV28; D gene: .; clone size: many; J gene: TRBJ1-6; CDR3 DNA: TGTGCCAGCAGCCTTGGGCAGGGGTTCCGGACGCCCCTCCACTTT; CDR3 protein: CASSLGQGFRTPLHF
V gene: TRBV25-1; D gene: .; clone size: few; J gene: TRBJ2-3; CDR3 DNA: TGTGCCAGCAGTGTGTTAAGGGACGCTGACACAGATACGCAGTATTTT; CDR3 protein: CASSVLRDADTDTQYF
V gene: TRBV28; D gene: .; clone size: .; J gene: TRBJ1-5; CDR3 DNA: TGTGCCAGCAGTTGGGGGACGGATCAGCCCCAGCATTTT; CDR3 protein: CASSWGTDQPQHF
V gene: TRBV7-3; D gene: TRBD1; clone size: few; J gene: TRBJ2-4; CDR3 DNA: TGTGCCAGCAGCTTAACAAAGGGGGCCCGGCAGTACTTC; CDR3 protein: CASSLTKGARQYF
V gene: TRBV28; D gene: .; clone size: few; J gene: TRBJ2-7; CDR3 DNA: TGTGCCAGCAAGGAGAGCTCCTACGAGCAGTACTTC; CDR3 protein: CASKESSYEQYF
V gene: TRBV27; D gene: .; clone size: many; J gene: TRBJ1-1; CDR3 DNA: TGTGCCAGCAGTTTTACTCCCCAGGGGACCACTGAAGCTTTCTTT; CDR3 protein: CASSFTPQGTTEAFF
V gene: TRBV7-2; D gene: TRBD1; clone size: many; J gene: TRBJ2-7; CDR3 DNA: TGTGCCAGCAGCTTACAGACAGGGAGCTCCTACGAGCAGTACTTC; CDR3 protein: CASSLQTGSSYEQYF
V gene: TRBV5-5; D gene: .; clone size: .; J gene: TRBJ1-1; CDR3 DNA: TGTGCCAGCAGCAGGGGACACGGACGATGGGTCACTGAAGCTTTCTTT; CDR3 protein: CASSRGHGRWVTEAFF
V gene: TRBV5-1; D gene: TRBD2; clone size: .; J gene: TRBJ2-1; CDR3 DNA: TGCGCCAGCAGCACCGAAGCGGGGGGGTTTACTGAGCAGTTCTTC; CDR3 protein: CASSTEAGGFTEQFF